The clone carrying this TCR beta chain was seen at least ten times. Its matching antigen is unknown. According to the study, TCR beta libraries were built with iRepertoire HTBI primers and CDR3-region Arm-PCR. The authors' processing: Identification of gene segments yielded around 63 TRBV and 13 to 15 TRBJ across samples. TCRdb re-called the multiplex PCR reads through MiXCR, storing one row per CDR3 protein. TCRdb assigned the V and J calls; the authors' analysis was not used. Of 600,000 to 800,000 distinct CDR3 sequences listed, 25% to 35% are singletons. Trimming left V 5 bases short and J 5 bases short, with 15 bases between. Germline V gene data show CDR1 as MDHEN and CDR2 as SYDVKM. The CDR3 is 14 residues long. The data stem from a study of regulatory T cells in long-lasting Graves disease. Study results and caveats: Persistent cases favored TRBV28, TRBJ1-2 and TRBJ2-5.

Time point defined: persistent/refractory GD, antithyroid drugs over 5 years with positive TRAb. RNA extracted from PBMCs served as the sequencing template. This rearrangement joins TRBV28 to TRBJ2-5; D remains unclear. The sample was peripheral blood mononuclear cells (PBMCs), taken when the disease was refractory, from a patient treated with antithyroid drugs. The TCR sequence derives from a female donor with Graves disease. CDR3 in DNA: TGTGCCAGCAGTATCACATTCGTTGGTGAGACCCAGTACTTC. This codes for CASSITFVGETQYF.